These 30 T cell receptor beta chains share one sample of origin, sequenced in a study of blood T cell repertoires in COVID-19. Using immunoSEQ multiplex PCR, the repertoire was profiled, and TCRdb retains in-frame clones only, with some absent. The sample lists about 300,000 clones; 80% to 90% were seen once. The sequenced material came from peripheral blood. These receptor sequences come from a woman aged 50 to 65 with acute or convalescent COVID-19.

This chain uses TRBV12-3 or TRBV12-4 with TRBJ1-5, with a weak D call TRBD1 (5 bases). V was cut by 3 bases and J by 7 bases, with 10 bases left in between. This CDR3 contains 13 residues. CDR3 sequence (DNA): TGTGCCAGCAGTTTTAATTCAGGGCAGCCCCAGCATTTT. Its translation: CASSFNSGQPQHF.

V usage is TRBV27 and J usage is TRBJ2-1; the match to TRBD2 covers 8 bases. CDR3 length: 14 amino acids. Germline CDR1 is MNHEY and CDR2 is SMNVEV (reference sequence). Trimming cost V 5 bases and J 9 bases; bases outside gene matches: 9. CDR3 residues: CASSPYSTSGEQFF. The CDR3 region has the DNA TGTGCCAGCAGTCCTTACTCCACTAGCGGTGAGCAGTTCTTC.

This clone was observed a few times. The chain joins TRBV11-2 to TRBJ2-7, with D hard to call. Germline CDR1 is SGHAT and CDR2 is FQNNGV. V dropped 2 bases and J dropped 7 bases, with 9 bases sitting between them. This CDR3 is built from 12 residues. The CDR3 loop reads CASSLMRWEQYF. Written as DNA, the CDR3 is TGTGCCAGCAGCTTAATGAGGTGGGAGCAGTACTTC.

This clone showed up just once. The J gene is TRBJ2-3, the V gene TRBV7-9; TRBD2 matches 15 bases. Germline V gives CDR1 SEHNR, CDR2 FQNEAQ (reference sequence). The ends lost 6 bases at V and 4 bases at J; junction bases unmatched: 11. This CDR3 is 18 amino acids long. The CDR3 region has the DNA TGTGCCAGCAGAGCGGGACTAGCGGGGGGTACTGGGGCAGATACGCAGTATTTT. Its translation: CASRAGLAGGTGADTQYF. Supplemented by reference TRBV7-9 and TRBJ2-3, the full variable domain reads DTGVSQNPRHKITKRGQNVTFRCDPISEHNRLYWYRQTLGQGPEFLTYFQNEAQLEKSRLLSDRFSAERPKGSFSTLEIQRTEQGDSAMYLCASRAGLAGGTGADTQYFGPGTRLTVL.

This CDR3 reads CASSQGARSSGANVLTF. DNA of the CDR3: TGTGCCAGCAGCCAAGGTGCGCGATCCTCTGGGGCCAACGTCCTGACTTTC. The chain employs TRBV3-1 (or the pseudogene TRBV3-2) and TRBJ2-6; unclear D gene. Trimming took 1 base from V and 0 from J, leaving 10 bases between them. Germline CDR1 LGHDT, CDR2 YNNKEL (reference sequence). This CDR3 is built from 17 residues.

To note about this clone: Other DNA sequences from this sample encode an identical CDR3 as well. This CDR3 is CASSSGTDTQYF. The CDR3 DNA is TGCGCCAGCAGTTCGGGCACAGATACGCAGTATTTT. The chain recombines TRBV5-1 with TRBJ2-3; D is uncertain. Germline V gene lookup returns CDR1 SGHRS and CDR2 YFSETQ. Trimming pared 5 bases from V and 1 base from J, leaving 5 bases between. The CDR3 is 12 residues long.

V and J are TRBV7-9 and TRBJ1-4; D unresolved. Germline values: CDR1 SEHNR, CDR2 FQNEAQ (reference sequence). V was pared by 6 bases and J by 5 bases, with 10 bases between. This CDR3 is built from 13 residues. Written as DNA, the CDR3 is TGTGCCAGCAGGGTGGGCCAAAATGAAAAACTGTTTTTT. The encoded protein is CASRVGQNEKLFF.

V usage is TRBV19 and J usage is TRBJ1-2; D remains unclear. The germline gives CDR1 LNHDA, CDR2 SQIVND (reference sequence). This CDR3 is 15 amino acids long. Trimming pared 5 bases from V and 7 bases from J, leaving 20 bases between. For the CDR3, the DNA is TGTGCCAGTAGTCCGAGGGCCGCAAAGGATCGTGGCTACACCTTC. Amino acids: CASSPRAAKDRGYTF.

As concerns this clone: Other DNA sequences in this sample translate to the same CDR3. The rearrangement links TRBV27 to TRBJ1-2, with D tentatively TRBD1 (5 bases). Germline CDR1 and CDR2: MNHEY and SMNVEV (reference sequence). This CDR3 is built from 13 residues. Trimming shortened V by 2 bases and J by 3 bases, and 7 bases separated the two germline ends. In DNA, the CDR3 is TGTGCCAGCAGTTTAGGAGGGGACTATGGCTACACCTTC. Its translation is CASSLGGDYGYTF.

The chain has TRBV4-1 and TRBJ1-1, with TRBD1 matching over 7 bases. From germline, CDR1 is MGHRA and CDR2 YSYEKL. The CDR3 extends over 14 amino acids. The junction had 2 bases not matched to a gene; V was cut back by 3 bases and J by 1 base. In DNA, the CDR3 is TGCGCCAGCAGCCAGTGGACAGGGAACACTGAAGCTTTCTTT. This codes for CASSQWTGNTEAFF.

This clone came up once. The chain joins TRBV7-6 to TRBJ2-1; 11 nucleotides align to TRBD2. The CDR3 length is 16 residues. V was clipped by 0 bases and J by 7 bases; unmatched bases: 5. Germline CDR1 reads SGHVS; CDR2 reads FNYEAQ. The CDR3 DNA reads as TGTGCCAGCAGCTTAGCGCCGGGACTAGCGGTTAATGAGCAGTTCTTC. Its translation is CASSLAPGLAVNEQFF.

This chain joins TRBV7-2 and TRBJ2-2; D possibly corresponds to TRBD2 (5 bases). CDR1 and CDR2 from the germline V gene are SGHTA and FQGNSA. V gave up 5 bases and J gave up 0 bases, with 13 bases separating them. The CDR3 has 16 residues. DNA for the CDR3: TGTGCCAGCAGCCGCGCCCTCGGGGCGAACACCGGGGAGCTGTTTTTT. It yields the protein CASSRALGANTGELFF.

This clone appeared a single time. Other nucleotide sequences in the sample specify the same CDR3. The V call is TRBV9, the J call TRBJ2-5, with 10 bases identical to TRBD1. CDR1 is SGDLS, CDR2 YYNGEE, per germline. V lost 4 bases to trimming and J lost 4 bases; unmatched junction nucleotides: 4. CDR3 length: 14 residues. The CDR3 loop reads CASSPRTGGETQYF. CDR3 nucleotide sequence: TGTGCCAGCAGCCCCCGGACAGGGGGAGAGACCCAGTACTTC.

The genes are TRBV24-1 and TRBJ2-1; TRBD2 agrees at 10 bases. The CDR3 length is 16 residues. CDR1 and CDR2 from the germline V gene are KGHDR and SFDVKD. With 2 bases clipped from V and 5 bases from J, the junction kept 5 bases outside the gene matches. For the CDR3, the DNA is TGTGCCACCAGTGATTCACTAGCGGGATCCCACAATGAGCAGTTCTTC. The encoded protein is CATSDSLAGSHNEQFF.

The chain carries TRBV15 and TRBJ2-2, with TRBD2 matching over 14 bases. The V and J ends lost 5 bases and 4 bases, in that order; junction bases with no gene match: 9. Germline CDR1 and CDR2: LNHNV and YYDKDF (reference sequence). The CDR3 contains 18 residues. The CDR3 sequence: CATSARLAGGRSTGELFF. CDR3 DNA: TGTGCCACCAGCGCCCGACTAGCGGGAGGGAGGAGCACCGGGGAGCTGTTTTTT.

The chain is built from TRBV5-5 and TRBJ1-1; TRBD1 matches 9 bases. The V gene's germline CDR1 is SGHKS and CDR2 YYEKEE (reference sequence). The CDR3 sequence is 17 residues long. With V trimmed by 4 bases and J by 4 bases, 14 bases remained unmatched. The CDR3 sequence: CASSPGTGRTVSTEAFF. CDR3 DNA sequence: TGTGCCAGCAGCCCAGGGACAGGGCGAACCGTTAGCACTGAAGCTTTCTTT.

This rearrangement joins TRBV15 to TRBJ1-2; D uncertain. Germline CDR1 is LNHNV and CDR2 is YYDKDF (reference sequence). V shed 5 bases and J shed 4 bases, with 8 bases lying between them. This CDR3 contains 12 residues. DNA of the CDR3: TGTGCCACCAGCGGGGAGGGCTATGGCTACACCTTC. Encoded protein: CATSGEGYGYTF.

This rearrangement joins TRBV2 to TRBJ1-5; D possibly corresponds to TRBD1 (6 bases). The V gene's germline CDR1 is SNHLY and CDR2 FYNNEI. Trimming removed 3 bases from V and 9 bases from J, with 12 bases in between. This CDR3 contains 13 residues. The CDR3 nucleotides are TGTGCCAGCAGTGATGGTGGGGGCAGGCCCCAGCATTTT. Translating it yields CASSDGGGRPQHF.

CDR3: CASIPREQFF. The CDR3 DNA follows: TGCGCCAGCATCCCGAGAGAGCAGTTCTTC. The chain couples TRBV10-1 to TRBJ2-1; D uncertain. Germline V gene sequence: CDR1 WNHNN, CDR2 SYGVQD (reference sequence). This CDR3 has 10 residues. Trimming left V 7 bases short and J 10 bases short, with 8 bases between.

The chain recombines TRBV13 with TRBJ2-1, with a tentative D call TRBD2 (5 bases). The V gene's germline CDR1 is PRHDT and CDR2 FYEKMQ (reference sequence). The germline V and J ends were trimmed by 2 bases and 9 bases, with 14 bases remaining between them. The CDR3 is 14 residues long. The CDR3 here is CASSLTAGLGEQFF. CDR3 bases: TGTGCCAGCAGCTTAACCGCGGGCCTGGGTGAGCAGTTCTTC.

This clone was detected only once. The CDR3 loop is CASSLRLAGVPGELFF. CDR3 sequence (DNA): TGTGCCAGCAGCCTCAGACTAGCGGGAGTCCCCGGGGAGCTGTTTTTT. The chain links TRBV3-1 (or the pseudogene TRBV3-2) to TRBJ2-2; 12 nucleotides match TRBD2. This CDR3 comprises 16 residues. After removal of 4 bases from V and 6 bases from J, the junction contained 6 bases not matched to a gene. Germline V gives CDR1 LGHDT, CDR2 YNNKEL (reference sequence).

This rearrangement joins TRBV6-5 to TRBJ1-1; a possible D gene is TRBD1 (6 bases). V was clipped by 1 base and J by 0 bases, with 9 bases between them. Germline loops: CDR1 MNHEY, CDR2 SVGAGI. CDR3 length: 15 residues. The CDR3 here is CASSYLGALNTEAFF. DNA of the CDR3: TGTGCCAGCAGTTACTTGGGGGCACTGAACACTGAAGCTTTCTTT.

This clone was picked up one time. This chain connects TRBV2 to TRBJ2-2, with a weak D call TRBD1 (7 bases). V lost 8 bases and J 5 bases, leaving 15 bases between the germline ends. Germline V gene data show CDR1 as SNHLY and CDR2 as FYNNEI. The CDR3 has 14 residues. CDR3: CASERQGGTGELFF. CDR3 DNA: TGTGCCAGCGAGAGGCAGGGGGGAACCGGGGAGCTGTTTTTT.

V and J are TRBV9 and TRBJ2-5; D not certain. This CDR3 contains 12 residues. V lost 0 bases and J lost 7, with 7 bases in between. Germline CDR1 is SGDLS and CDR2 is YYNGEE. CDR3 amino acids: CASSVDLGTQYF. The DNA of the CDR3 is TGTGCCAGCAGCGTAGACCTCGGGACCCAGTACTTC.

A single count supports this clone. The V and J genes are TRBV5-6 and TRBJ2-7; 8 bases map to TRBD1. V shed 0 bases, J shed 4 bases, and the junction held 9 bases outside the gene matches. The CDR3 sequence is 16 residues long. CDR1 is SGHDT and CDR2 is YYEEEE in the germline V gene. CDR3 sequence reads: CASSLVFGTGDYEQYF. The CDR3 DNA is TGTGCCAGCAGCTTGGTATTTGGGACAGGAGATTACGAGCAGTACTTC. The full variable domain, its missing parts supplied by reference TRBV5-6 and TRBJ2-7, is DAGVTQSPTHLIKTRGQQVTLRCSPKSGHDTVSWYQQALGQGPQFIFQYYEEEERQRGNFPDRFSGHQFPNYSSELNVNALLLGDSALYLCASSLVFGTGDYEQYFGPGTRLTVT.

The V gene is TRBV7-9, the J gene TRBJ1-4, with 10 positions matching TRBD1. The CDR3 spans 15 residues. CDR1 SEHNR and CDR2 FQNEAQ come from the germline V gene (reference sequence). Trimming cost V 4 bases and J 10 bases; bases outside gene matches: 9. The CDR3 protein is CASSSGTGALRKLFF. The CDR3 DNA follows: TGTGCCAGCAGCTCAGGGACAGGGGCATTACGAAAACTGTTTTTT.

This chain joins TRBV7-6 and TRBJ1-1; 8 bases align to TRBD1. J was trimmed by 8 bases and V by 7 bases; bases with no gene match: 9. Germline V CDR1 and CDR2: SGHVS, FNYEAQ. There are 13 residues in the CDR3. The CDR3 nucleotides read TGTGCCAGCACTCCCCAGGGGGCGCCGGAAGCTTTCTTT. It yields the protein CASTPQGAPEAFF. Full variable domain (remainder filled in from reference TRBV7-6 and TRBJ1-1): GAGVSQSPRYKVTKRGQDVALRCDPISGHVSLYWYRQALGQGPEFLTYFNYEAQQDKSGLPNDRFSAERPEGSISTLTIQRTEQRDSAMYRCASTPQGAPEAFFGQGTRLTVV.

The sample holds one count of this clone. The CDR3 reads CASSSGTLNYGYTF. In DNA form, the CDR3 reads TGCGCCAGCAGCTCCGGGACTCTAAACTATGGCTACACCTTC. This chain links TRBV5-1 with TRBJ1-2, with D perhaps matching TRBD1 (5 bases). V was clipped by 3 bases and J by 2 bases, with 11 bases between them. CDR3 size: 14 residues. CDR1 is SGHRS, CDR2 YFSETQ, per germline.

This chain joins TRBV6-5 and TRBJ1-4; TRBD1 matches 7 bases. V trimming: 5 bases; J trimming: 6 bases; junction bases outside the gene matches: 9. Germline loops: CDR1 MNHEY, CDR2 SVGAGI. The CDR3 length is 15 residues. The CDR3 coding sequence is TGTGCCAGCAGTCCCCTCGGGACAGATTATGAAAAACTGTTTTTT. Translation: CASSPLGTDYEKLFF.

V usage is TRBV12-5 and J usage is TRBJ1-4; a possible D gene is TRBD1 (5 bases). The V and J ends lost 7 bases and 5 bases respectively, with 14 bases between them. Germline V CDR1 and CDR2: LGHNT, FRNRAP. The CDR3 sequence is 14 residues long. CDR3 sequence (DNA): TGTGCTAGTGTGGGCGATCAGGGAAATGAAAAACTGTTTTTT. Protein product: CASVGDQGNEKLFF.